Described below is a single T cell receptor (beta chain) sequence and its context. This sample stems from a study of blood T cell repertoires in COVID-19. Study at large: The study drew acute and convalescent COVID-19 samples from the United States, Italy and Spain. In each case, the material was cDNA or gDNA derived from T cells, B-cell-depleted T cells, or PBMCs.

Original data processing: The authors estimated nucleated cell counts from reference gene primer amplification. Method: immunoSEQ multiplex PCR; TCRdb's copy keeps in-frame clones and lacks some. V, J and clone size are those of that table, while D and trimming were read from the DNA. The table records roughly 15,000 clones, about nine tenths of them present only once. The sequence was obtained from a man aged 45-65 years with active COVID-19. The sequencing input was peripheral blood.

CDR3 nucleotide sequence: TGTGCCAGCAGCTTCCACCTCGGCTCCTATAATTCACCCCTCCACTTT. It specifies CASSFHLGSYNSPLHF. The chain combines TRBV11-2 with TRBJ1-6; D uncertain. The length of the CDR3 is 16 residues. V lost 3 bases to trimming and J lost 0 bases, with 9 bases between them. Germline V CDR1 and CDR2: SGHAT, FQNNGV.